The 23 T cell receptor beta chains below come from one sample, sequenced in a study of early T cells in non-severe SARS-CoV-2 infection. TCRdb reprocessed the 5' RACE reads via MiXCR and lists one record per CDR3 protein. The table shows tens of thousands of distinct CDR3 sequences, with roughly an eighth occurring only once. The material was whole blood, obtained at baseline. These receptors were taken from an adult who was a healthcare worker with PCR-confirmed SARS-CoV-2 infection or an uninfected control (not recorded which).

This sequence joins TRBV20-1 and TRBJ2-1, with 9 nucleotides matching TRBD2. There are 16 residues in the CDR3. CDR1 and CDR2 from the germline V gene are DFQATT and SNEGSKA (reference sequence). J lost 0 bases, V lost 6 bases, and 9 bases had no gene match. The CDR3 is CSAAGAGGYSYNEQFF. The CDR3 DNA is TGCAGTGCCGCCGGGGCGGGAGGGTACTCCTACAATGAGCAGTTCTTC.

The gene calls are TRBV28 and TRBJ2-7, with a weak D call TRBD1 (6 bases). V was cut by 2 bases and J by 5 bases, with 7 bases left in between. Germline assignment: CDR1 MDHEN and CDR2 SYDVKM. The CDR3 has 12 amino acids. CDR3 in DNA: TGTGCCAGCAGTTTAGGGGGCGACGAGCAGTACTTC. Translation: CASSLGGDEQYF.

This clonotype was detected ten times or more. This rearrangement joins TRBV18 to TRBJ1-5, with 7 positions matching TRBD1. This CDR3 comprises 15 residues. Germline CDR1 KGHSH, CDR2 LQKENI. V gave up 3 bases and J gave up 7 bases; unmatched junction bases: 9. CDR3 residues: CASSPRDSISQPQHF. The CDR3 nucleotides read TGTGCCAGCTCACCTCGGGACAGCATTTCCCAGCCCCAGCATTTT.

In this sample, this clonotype turned up a few times. The V gene is TRBV2, the J gene TRBJ2-5; 11 nucleotides match TRBD1. This CDR3 has 14 residues. After removal of 4 bases from V and 6 bases from J, the junction contained 4 bases not matched to a gene. CDR1 SNHLY and CDR2 FYNNEI come from the germline V gene. The CDR3 protein is CASSVGQGVKTQYF. CDR3 nucleotides: TGTGCCAGCAGTGTGGGACAGGGGGTGAAGACCCAGTACTTC.

This clonotype came up many times. The rearrangement joins TRBV13 to TRBJ2-7; D is unclear. CDR3 size: 11 residues. The germline gives CDR1 PRHDT, CDR2 FYEKMQ (reference sequence). The V gene lost 5 bases and the J gene lost 3 bases, with 5 bases spanning the gap. The CDR3: CASSLVYEQYF. The CDR3 nucleotides are TGTGCCAGCAGCCTAGTCTACGAGCAGTACTTC.

This clonotype was found many times. The rearrangement joins TRBV20-1 to TRBJ1-2; 7 nucleotides line up with TRBD1. The germline V gene encodes CDR1 DFQATT and CDR2 SNEGSKA (reference sequence). This CDR3 comprises 12 residues. Trimming cost V 0 bases and J 8 bases; bases outside gene matches: 3. CDR3 nucleotide sequence: TGCAGTGCTAGAGAGACAGGGAGGGGCTACACCTTC. It encodes CSARETGRGYTF.

This clonotype appeared a single time. The chain links TRBV27 to TRBJ1-2; D is unresolved. Looked up from germline, CDR1 is MNHEY and CDR2 is SMNVEV (reference sequence). V was trimmed by 3 bases and J by 6 bases, leaving 11 bases between them. The CDR3 is made up of 13 amino acids. DNA of the CDR3: TGTGCCAGCAGTTTGAGAGGTCTAGATGGCTACACCTTC. It encodes CASSLRGLDGYTF.

In its sample, this clonotype was seen a few times. The V and J genes are TRBV20-1 and TRBJ2-7, with D perhaps matching TRBD2 (5 bases). The V end lost 7 bases, the J end lost 6 bases, and 16 bases lay between the germline ends. CDR1 and CDR2 from the germline V gene are DFQATT and SNEGSKA (reference sequence). The CDR3 is 12 residues long. CDR3 residues: CSVPFREGEQYF. The CDR3 coding sequence is TGCAGTGTCCCCTTCCGAGAGGGCGAGCAGTACTTC.

This clonotype was observed at least ten times. The rearrangement uses TRBV5-1 and TRBJ1-6; TRBD1 matches at 7 bases. V was clipped by 0 bases and J by 3 bases; unmatched bases: 3. Germline V gene data show CDR1 as SGHRS and CDR2 as YFSETQ. This CDR3 contains 16 residues. DNA of the CDR3: TGCGCCAGCAGCTTGGCGACAGGGAACTATAATTCACCCCTCCACTTT. Translation gives CASSLATGNYNSPLHF.

This clonotype was seen at least ten times. V gene TRBV20-1 combines with J gene TRBJ2-7, with TRBD1 matching 8 bases. CDR3 length: 13 amino acids. Germline V gene data show CDR1 as DFQATT and CDR2 as SNEGSKA (reference sequence). The junction had 3 bases not matched to a gene; V was cut back by 3 bases and J by 2 bases. CDR3 sequence (DNA): TGCAGTGCTAGGGGGACAGGTCCCTACGAGCAGTACTTC. Translating it yields CSARGTGPYEQYF.

This chain connects TRBV5-5 to TRBJ1-1; D gene unclear. There are 13 residues in the CDR3. Germline V gene lookup returns CDR1 SGHKS and CDR2 YYEKEE (reference sequence). V was clipped by 0 bases and J by 1 base, with 4 bases between them. In DNA, the CDR3 is TGTGCCAGCAGCTTGGCACCGAACACTGAAGCTTTCTTT. Residues: CASSLAPNTEAFF. Based on the CDR3 plus reference TRBV5-5 and TRBJ1-1, the full variable domain is DAGVTQSPTHLIKTRGQQVTLRCSPISGHKSVSWYQQVLGQGPQFIFQYYEKEERGRGNFPDRFSARQFPNYSSELNVNALLLGDSALYLCASSLAPNTEAFFGQGTRLTVV.

DNA for the CDR3: TGCAGTGCCAGGGAGGCAGGGCTGGAGACCCAGTACTTC. This translates into CSAREAGLETQYF. The J gene is TRBJ2-5, the V gene TRBV20-1; a weak D match, TRBD2 (6 bases). V lost 6 bases to trimming and J lost 5 bases, with 16 bases between them. There are 13 residues in the CDR3. Germline CDR1 reads DFQATT; CDR2 reads SNEGSKA (reference sequence).

The chain joins TRBV7-2 to TRBJ1-2; unclear D gene. The V gene lost 1 base and the J gene lost 2 bases, with 8 bases spanning the gap. The CDR3 has 14 amino acids. Germline V gene sequence: CDR1 SGHTA, CDR2 FQGNSA. This chain's CDR3 is CASSLESGNYGYTF. CDR3 nucleotide sequence: TGTGCCAGCAGCTTAGAATCTGGGAACTATGGCTACACCTTC.

The chain is built from TRBV7-6 and TRBJ2-1, with D unclear. V dropped 1 base and J dropped 1 base, with 14 bases sitting between them. The length of the CDR3 is 17 residues. The V gene's germline CDR1 is SGHVS and CDR2 FNYEAQ. In DNA, the CDR3 is TGTGCCAGCAGCTTAGAGCTAGGCGCTCTATCCTACAATGAGCAGTTCTTC. It is translated as CASSLELGALSYNEQFF.

The genes are TRBV4-2 and TRBJ2-6; D not resolved. V was clipped by 1 base and J by 0 bases, with 10 bases between them. The CDR3 runs 17 residues. Germline V lookup: CDR1 LGHNA, CDR2 YNFKEQ. CDR3 bases: TGTGCCAGCAGCCAAGCTGGCCAGAACTCTGGGGCCAACGTCCTGACTTTC. Encoded protein: CASSQAGQNSGANVLTF.

This clonotype occurred a few times. This chain joins TRBV6-1 and TRBJ2-5; TRBD2 matches 14 bases. The germline CDR1 and CDR2 sequences are MNHNS and SASEGT. CDR3 size: 18 residues. After removal of 5 bases from V and 2 bases from J, the junction contained 10 bases not matched to a gene. The CDR3 bases are TGTGCCAGCAGTTACCCGGGACTAGCGGGAGCCGTTCAAGAGACCCAGTACTTC. Protein product: CASSYPGLAGAVQETQYF.

CDR3 sequence (DNA): TGTGCCAGCAGCCCCCTCCCGCTGAGCACAGATACGCAGTATTTT. It codes for CASSPLPLSTDTQYF. The genes are TRBV7-6 and TRBJ2-3; no reliable D call. Germline V gives CDR1 SGHVS, CDR2 FNYEAQ. V dropped 5 bases and J dropped 0 bases, with 12 bases sitting between them. The CDR3 extends over 15 amino acids.

There are a few counts of this clonotype. The rearrangement links TRBV6-5 to TRBJ1-3, with unresolved D. Germline V gives CDR1 MNHEY, CDR2 SVGAGI. There are 14 residues in the CDR3. Trimming took 6 bases from V and 0 from J, leaving 9 bases between them. The CDR3 sequence is CASSQQSSGNTIYF. The CDR3 region has the DNA TGTGCCAGCAGCCAACAGAGCTCTGGAAACACCATATATTTT.

This clonotype was seen a handful of times. This chain links TRBV19 with TRBJ2-7; 7 bases are a match to TRBD2. This CDR3 is 15 amino acids long. V lost 3 bases and J lost 0; bases outside the gene matches: 5. From germline, CDR1 is LNHDA and CDR2 SQIVND (reference sequence). The CDR3 DNA reads as TGTGCCAGTAGTATCGGGGGAGGGCACTCCTACGAGCAGTACTTC. Amino acid sequence: CASSIGGGHSYEQYF.

This clonotype was observed a few times. The V and J genes are TRBV18 and TRBJ1-3, with unresolved D. Trimming shortened V by 5 bases and J by 8 bases, and 16 bases separated the two germline ends. The CDR3 runs 14 residues. CDR1 KGHSH and CDR2 LQKENI come from the germline V gene. CDR3 sequence reads: CASSVMTLTDTIYF. The CDR3, as DNA: TGTGCCAGCTCAGTTATGACGCTGACGGACACCATATATTTT.

This clonotype has just a few counts. The chain employs TRBV5-4 and TRBJ2-1, with 8 bases that match TRBD2. The CDR3 is made up of 17 amino acids. Germline CDR1 SGHNT, CDR2 YYREEE (reference sequence). J was trimmed by 3 bases and V by 4 bases; bases with no gene match: 12. CDR3: CASSPDLLRGDYNEQFF. DNA of the CDR3: TGTGCCAGCAGCCCCGATTTGCTGCGGGGGGACTACAATGAGCAGTTCTTC.

This chain uses TRBV4-3 with TRBJ2-2; D is undetermined. The V end was cut by 4 bases, the J end by 9 bases, with 12 bases between. The CDR3 is made up of 13 amino acids. Germline V gives CDR1 LGHNA, CDR2 YSLEER. The CDR3 protein is CASSPLPGRELFF. CDR3 DNA sequence: TGCGCCAGCAGCCCTCTCCCGGGCAGGGAGCTGTTTTTT.

The chain employs TRBV29-1 and TRBJ2-2, with D possibly being TRBD1 (6 bases). The V gene's germline CDR1 is SQVTM and CDR2 ANQGSEA. V was trimmed by 7 bases and J by 5 bases, leaving 14 bases between them. There are 13 residues in the CDR3. CDR3 DNA sequence: TGCAGCGGCCGGGACACTTTTACCGGGGAGCTGTTTTTT. Residues: CSGRDTFTGELFF.